This TCR beta chain came from a study of T cells expressing NK-cell markers. In the study overall: Source material for TCR beta repertoires consisted of sorted CD3+CD56+NKG2C+, CD3+CD56+NKG2C- and CD3+CD56-NKG2C+ T cells.

For TCR beta, cDNA was produced by 5'RACE template switching with UMIs. No DNA is given; TCRdb re-called the 5' RACE reads and lists each CDR3 protein once. The listing contains 300,000 to 450,000 distinct CDR3 sequences. The CDR3 contains 15 residues. In the case of this clonotype: No antigen is known for it.

Study-level points and caveats: One observes that, in a few donors, these clonotypes were also the leading ones within the CD3+CD56-NKG2C+ fraction.

The clonotype comes from a man aged 18 to 69 in good health. The J gene is TRBJ2-3, the V gene TRBV12-3 or TRBV12-4. The material sequenced was blood T cells: a sorted CD56 or NKG2C T cell subset, CD4+ or CD8+ T cells, or bulk PBMC T cells (not recorded which). CDR3 protein: CASSFWSTSTDTQYF.